The 14 T cell receptor beta chains below were found in one sample sequenced in a study of Ad26.COV2.S vaccination and SARS-CoV-2 variants. Noted treatment: around 19 received Ad26.COV2.S at low or high dose, single or two shots; about 5 received placebo; per-sample allocation not given. Samples came from day 63 after the first vaccine or placebo injection. The table came from immunoSEQ multiplex PCR; TCRdb's copy has only in-frame clones and leaves some out. The sample contains about 680,000 clones, more than 70% of which appear only once. The specimen was peripheral blood, collected in a trial of Ad26.COV2.S vaccine versus placebo. These receptor sequences come from a person aged 18 to 59 who received the Ad26.COV2.S COVID-19 vaccine or a placebo.

The V and J genes are TRBV2 and TRBJ2-1; 9 positions match TRBD2. Germline CDR1 SNHLY, CDR2 FYNNEI. The junction had 10 bases not matched to a gene; V was cut back by 4 bases and J by 6 bases. This CDR3 spans 16 amino acids. The CDR3 DNA is TGTGCCAGCAGTGGTATTGGCGGGGGGGCCACCAATGAGCAGTTCTTC. It is translated as CASSGIGGGATNEQFF.

The chain is built from TRBV3-1 (or the pseudogene TRBV3-2) and TRBJ2-7, with D possibly being TRBD1 or TRBD2 (5 bases each). Germline V gives CDR1 LGHDT, CDR2 YNNKEL (reference sequence). V was clipped by 4 bases and J by 7 bases, with 14 bases between them. CDR3 size: 13 residues. The CDR3 nucleotides read TGTGCCAGCAGCCCCGAGTCGGGGCAAGAGCAGTACTTC. The encoded protein is CASSPESGQEQYF.

As for this clone: The sample contains more than one DNA sequence encoding this CDR3. J is TRBJ2-5 and V is TRBV18; D remains ambiguous. Germline V CDR1 and CDR2: KGHSH, LQKENI. Trimming took 3 bases from V and 4 from J, leaving 12 bases between them. This CDR3 comprises 14 residues. The CDR3 nucleotides read TGTGCCAGCTCACCGAGAGGCGCCTTAGAGACCCAGTACTTC. Its translation: CASSPRGALETQYF.

The V and J genes are TRBV24-1 and TRBJ2-3; D ambiguous. There are 11 residues in the CDR3. Germline CDR1 and CDR2: KGHDR and SFDVKD. Trimming removed 10 bases from V and 8 bases from J, with 12 bases in between. For the CDR3, the DNA is TGTGCCACTATGACTGCTACTACGCAGTATTTT. It specifies CATMTATTQYF.

V is TRBV5-1 and J is TRBJ1-3; D remains ambiguous. The CDR3 has 14 amino acids. The V gene lost 4 bases and the J gene lost 0 bases, with 8 bases spanning the gap. Germline V gene lookup returns CDR1 SGHRS and CDR2 YFSETQ. As DNA, the CDR3 is TGCGCCAGCAGCCCGGGATTCTCTGGAAACACCATATATTTT. Amino acids: CASSPGFSGNTIYF.

DNA for the CDR3: TGTGCCAGCAGCTTAGGCGGTGGGAGCCTTGAAAAACTGTTTTTT. This encodes CASSLGGGSLEKLFF. The V and J genes are TRBV7-2 and TRBJ1-4; no clear D. V was clipped by 1 base and J by 7 bases, with 13 bases between them. The CDR3 totals 15 residues. Germline values: CDR1 SGHTA, CDR2 FQGNSA.

This clone was seen once. This chain connects TRBV4-1 to TRBJ2-3; 10 bases agree with TRBD2. This CDR3 spans 17 amino acids. The junction had 7 bases not matched to a gene; V was cut back by 4 bases and J by 0 bases. Per germline, CDR1 MGHRA and CDR2 YSYEKL. CDR3 protein: CASSRVPAGGSTDTQYF. CDR3 sequence (DNA): TGCGCCAGCAGCCGAGTACCAGCGGGGGGGAGCACAGATACGCAGTATTTT.

The CDR3 DNA reads TGTGCCAGCAGCGGGTCGGGGGTCGTTGGTTCACCCCTCCACTTT. Translation: CASSGSGVVGSPLHF. The V call is TRBV9, the J call TRBJ1-6; a possible D gene is TRBD1 (5 bases). The germline V gene has CDR1 SGDLS and CDR2 YYNGEE. This CDR3 region has 15 residues. V was cut by 3 bases and J by 9 bases, with 16 bases left in between.

This clone was detected only once. The chain links TRBV7-2 to TRBJ1-4; 12 bases match TRBD1. This CDR3 region has 16 residues. Germline CDR1 SGHTA, CDR2 FQGNSA. The V gene end was trimmed by 1 base and the J gene end by 8 bases; junction bases not matched to a gene: 5. CDR3 residues: CASSLGDRGLGEKLFF. The CDR3 bases are TGTGCCAGCAGCTTAGGGGACAGGGGGCTGGGGGAAAAACTGTTTTTT.

The CDR3 region is CASSSGQPSSYEQYF. In nucleotides, the CDR3 is TGTGCCAGCAGCTCTGGGCAGCCGTCCTCCTACGAGCAGTACTTC. The chain is built from TRBV11-2 and TRBJ2-7; D not certain. The V end lost 4 bases, the J end lost 0 bases, and 13 bases lay between the germline ends. This CDR3 spans 15 amino acids. Germline CDR1 SGHAT, CDR2 FQNNGV.

The chain carries TRBV5-4 and TRBJ2-7; TRBD2 matches 11 bases. Per germline, CDR1 SGHNT and CDR2 YYREEE (reference sequence). V gave up 0 bases and J gave up 0 bases; unmatched junction bases: 14. This CDR3 region has 20 residues. CDR3 sequence reads: CASSLGLAGGVTMTSYEQYF. In nucleotides, the CDR3 is TGTGCCAGCAGCTTGGGCCTAGCGGGAGGCGTGACTATGACCTCCTACGAGCAGTACTTC.

This clone was detected a few times. The genes are TRBV6-5 and TRBJ1-6; 8 nucleotides line up with TRBD1. J was trimmed by 10 bases and V by 5 bases; bases with no gene match: 7. Germline V lookup: CDR1 MNHEY, CDR2 SVGAGI. The CDR3 spans 14 residues. This CDR3 is CASSIDRGGSPLHF. The CDR3 nucleotides are TGTGCCAGCAGTATCGACAGGGGCGGGTCACCCCTCCACTTT.

The chain combines TRBV5-6 with TRBJ1-5; possible D gene TRBD1, 5 bases. With 5 bases removed from V and 4 bases from J, the gap between germline ends came to 10 bases. This CDR3 is built from 13 residues. Germline assignment: CDR1 SGHDT and CDR2 YYEEEE. CDR3 coding DNA: TGTGCCAGCAGTCCCGGGGGAAATCAGCCCCAGCATTTT. It yields the protein CASSPGGNQPQHF.

The chain has TRBV7-6 and TRBJ2-7, with 9 nucleotides matching TRBD2. This CDR3 is built from 13 residues. Unmatched junction bases numbered 3, after V lost 4 bases and J lost 5 bases. CDR1 is SGHVS and CDR2 is FNYEAQ in the germline V gene. CDR3 loop: CASSSLAGDEQYF. Written as DNA, the CDR3 is TGTGCCAGCAGCTCCTTAGCGGGAGACGAGCAGTACTTC.